The rows below give T cell receptor beta chains drawn from one sample of a study of blood T cell repertoires in COVID-19. Clones were read by immunoSEQ multiplex PCR, and TCRdb kept only the in-frame ones, dropping some. The sample records around 140,000 clones, 65% to 85% being singletons. Sequenced input: peripheral blood. Source of these receptors: a woman aged 60-75 years with acute or convalescent COVID-19. The CDR3 runs from the conserved cysteine through the conserved F or W. The D gene is left open where the match is weak. Clone size appears in some rows only: once, few, many, or a class for an expanded clone.

>TRBJ1-5|.|.|TRBV28|12
TGTGCCAGTTTGGCAGGGAACCAGCCCCAGCATTTT
CASLAGNQPQHF
>TRBJ2-7|.|.|TRBV2|14
TGTGCCAGCAGCGTAGCCGGAGCATTTTACGAGCAGTACTTC
CASSVAGAFYEQYF
>TRBJ2-1|few|.|TRBV5-1|14
TGCGCCAGCAGCCCGTTCAGGGGAACCAATGAGCAGTTCTTC
CASSPFRGTNEQFF
>TRBJ1-5|.|.|TRBV6-6|11
TGTGCCAGCAAGGGGAATCAGCCCCAGCATTTT
CASKGNQPQHF
>TRBJ1-1|.|.|TRBV19|13
TGTGCCAGTAGTATTGACAGGACCACTGAAGCTTTCTTT
CASSIDRTTEAFF
>TRBJ1-1|.|.|TRBV30|13
TGTGCCTGGAGGGCAGGGGACGACACTGAAGCTTTCTTT
CAWRAGDDTEAFF
>TRBJ2-3|.|.|TRBV7-9|15
TGTGCCAGCAGCTTAGGAGATAGTCCCACAGATACGCAGTATTTT
CASSLGDSPTDTQYF
>TRBJ1-3|.|.|TRBV7-9|16
TGTGCCAGCAGCTTATCGAGCTCGTCGGCTGGAAACACCATATATTTT
CASSLSSSSAGNTIYF
>TRBJ1-5|.|.|TRBV11-3|18
TGTGCCAGCAGCTTAGACGCAGGGGCAGGGGTTGACAATCAGCCCCAGCATTTT
CASSLDAGAGVDNQPQHF
>TRBJ1-2|.|.|TRBV6-1|15
TGTGCCAGCAGTGAAGAAGGAGGGTTGGCAGTTGGCTACACCTTC
CASSEEGGLAVGYTF
>TRBJ2-1|.|TRBD1|TRBV19|15
TGTGCCAGCGCCATTGGGACAGGGGCCTACAATGAGCAGTTCTTC
CASAIGTGAYNEQFF
>TRBJ1-6|once|.|TRBV7-3|17
TGTGCCAGCAGCTTTGGTCGACTGGGAGATTATAATTCACCCCTCCACTTT
CASSFGRLGDYNSPLHF
>TRBJ1-4|.|TRBD1|TRBV4-2|14
TGTGCCAGTGGGACAGGGATGGAAAATGAAAAACTGTTTTTT
CASGTGMENEKLFF
>TRBJ2-2|.|.|TRBV5-1|14
TGCGCCAGCACAGGGGTCCGGAACACCGGGGAGCTGTTTTTT
CASTGVRNTGELFF
>TRBJ2-6|once|TRBD1|TRBV6-1|19
TGTGCCAGCAGTGAAGGTCCGGGACAGGGGGCGCAAGGGGCCAACGTCCTGACTTTC
CASSEGPGQGAQGANVLTF
>TRBJ2-7|.|.|TRBV28|13
TGTGCCAGCAGTTGGCCGGGTCCCTACGAGCAGTACTTC
CASSWPGPYEQYF
>TRBJ1-1|.|TRBD1|TRBV18|16
TGTGCCAGCTCACCCCCTCGACAGGGCTGGAACACTGAAGCTTTCTTT
CASSPPRQGWNTEAFF
>TRBJ2-7|few|TRBD1|TRBV28|13
TGTGCCAGCACCCTAGGGGGCCCCTACGAGCAGTACTTC
CASTLGGPYEQYF
>TRBJ2-3|.|TRBD2|TRBV28|17
TGTGCCAGCAGTCCCCAGTTACTAGCGCGAGTGACAGATACGCAGTATTTT
CASSPQLLARVTDTQYF
>TRBJ1-2|.|.|TRBV30|12
TGTGCCTGGACTGGCGGGGGGGATAGCTACACCTTC
CAWTGGGDSYTF
>TRBJ1-5|.|TRBD1|TRBV30|16
TGTGCCTGGAGTAAGGTCCAGGGGGCCTTGAGTACCCCCCAGCATTTT
CAWSKVQGALSTPQHF
>TRBJ2-1|.|TRBD1|TRBV7-9|14
TGTGCCAGCACGGGGACAGGGATCTACAATGAGCAGTTCTTC
CASTGTGIYNEQFF
>TRBJ2-7|.|.|TRBV9|15
TGTGCCAGCAGCGTAGAAGCGGCGAGCTCCTACGAGCAGTACTTC
CASSVEAASSYEQYF
>TRBJ2-7|.|.|TRBV27|14
TGTGCCAGCAGTTTAGATAAGATGACAGCCGAGCAGTACTTC
CASSLDKMTAEQYF
>TRBJ1-6|few|.|TRBV16|15
TGTGCCAGCAGCCCCCCCGGGAACAGTAATTCACCCCTCCACTTT
CASSPPGNSNSPLHF
>TRBJ2-1|.|TRBD2|TRBV15|16
TGTGCCACCAGCCCAGGCCCAACTAGCGTAGACAATGAGCAGTTCTTC
CATSPGPTSVDNEQFF
>TRBJ2-5|.|TRBD2|TRBV7-8|18
TGTGCCAGCAGCTTCGTAATGACTAGCGGGAGGACACAAGAGACCCAGTACTTC
CASSFVMTSGRTQETQYF
>TRBJ1-5|.|TRBD1|TRBV14|17
TGTGCCATCTCCTCACGGAGGACAGGGGGAGGAAGGCAGCCCCAGCATTTT
CAISSRRTGGGRQPQHF
>TRBJ2-1|.|TRBD2|TRBV19|15
TGTGCCAGTAGTACGGGACTAGCGGGATTGAATGAGCAGTTCTTC
CASSTGLAGLNEQFF
>TRBJ2-7|.|TRBD2|TRBV5-4|16
TGTGCCAGCAGCTTACGGACTAGCGGGAGCGGTTACGAGCAGTACTTC
CASSLRTSGSGYEQYF
>TRBJ2-3|.|.|TRBV30|12
TGTGCCTGCGGTCAGGGAGGCGATACGCAGTATTTT
CACGQGGDTQYF
>TRBJ2-5|.|.|TRBV7-7|15
TGTGCCAGCAGCCCACGAGCAGGGGCCCAAGAGACCCAGTACTTC
CASSPRAGAQETQYF
>TRBJ2-3|once|.|TRBV5-1|17
TGCGCCAGCAGCTTGCCCCGCGGCGGAGCGGCGACAGATACGCAGTATTTT
CASSLPRGGAATDTQYF
>TRBJ2-2|.|TRBD1|TRBV19|18
TGTGCCAGTAGTATCTCCCGTACCCCGGGACAGGGAGCTGGGGAGCTGTTTTTT
CASSISRTPGQGAGELFF
>TRBJ2-3|.|.|TRBV27|13
TGTGCCAGCAGTTATGGGCGCACAGATACGCAGTATTTT
CASSYGRTDTQYF
>TRBJ2-1|.|.|TRBV27|12
TGTGCCAGCCGCGGACTTTACAATGAGCAGTTCTTC
CASRGLYNEQFF
>TRBJ1-5|.|.|TRBV6-1|16
TGTGCCAGCAGTGAAGGGGCAGGGGTAGGGGATCAGCCCCAGCATTTT
CASSEGAGVGDQPQHF
>TRBJ2-1|.|.|TRBV5-1|15
TGCGCCAGCTCCTTAGAGGGAGGAAACTACAATGAGCAGTTCTTC
CASSLEGGNYNEQFF
>TRBJ1-1|.|TRBD1|TRBV9|12
TGTGCCAGCAGCCCACTAGCCAGGGGGAGTATCTTT
CASSPLARGSIF
>TRBJ2-2|.|TRBD2|TRBV27|17
TGTGCCAGCAGTTCGGGGACTAGCGGGAGTCACACCGGGGAGCTGTTTTTT
CASSSGTSGSHTGELFF